These 10 T cell receptor beta chains originate from one sample sequenced in a study of identical twins. TCRdb itself ran the 5' RACE reads through MiXCR, one entry per CDR3 protein. The profile shows approximately 230,000 distinct CDR3 sequences, roughly an eighth of them singletons. The sequenced material came from memory (CD45RO+) T cells sorted from blood. These receptors were collected from a woman between 18 and 29 years old in good health.

This clonotype has a count of ten or more. Compared with germline, one end of the junction differs, possibly owing to a read error. The chain employs TRBV2 and TRBJ2-2; D ambiguous. This CDR3 is built from 15 residues. The V gene's germline CDR1 is SNHLY and CDR2 FYNNEI. In DNA form, the CDR3 reads TGTGCCAGCAGAGAAGGAGTTTGGGACACCGGGGAGCTGTTTTTT. Translated, it gives CASREGVWDTGELFF.

Here the CDR3 DNA reads TGTGCCAGCAGCCCAAACCCACTTCTAGCGGGCAACGACAGAACGCAGTATTTT. It translates to CASSPNPLLAGNDRTQYF. The rearrangement links TRBV7-3 to TRBJ2-3; 8 positions agree with TRBD2. This CDR3 contains 18 residues. The J segment lost 9 bases and the V segment lost 5 bases, leaving 22 bases of the junction unmatched. The germline CDR1 and CDR2 sequences are SGHTA and FQGTGA.

This clonotype was counted a few times. The V call is TRBV5-1, the J call TRBJ2-1, with 12 nucleotides matching TRBD2. This CDR3 comprises 16 residues. Per the germline V gene, CDR1 is SGHRS and CDR2 is YFSETQ. The V and J ends lost 2 bases and 9 bases, in that order; junction bases with no gene match: 9. The CDR3 nucleotides read TGCGCCAGCAGCTTCGAGACTAGCGGGAGAACTGCTGAGCAGTTCTTC. It encodes CASSFETSGRTAEQFF.

This clonotype was counted a few times. The CDR3 sequence is CASRGGQGLISGANVLTF. CDR3 nucleotides: TGTGCCAGCAGGGGGGGACAGGGATTAATCTCTGGGGCCAACGTCCTGACTTTC. The V call is TRBV6-1, the J call TRBJ2-6, with TRBD1 identical over 9 bases. CDR1 and CDR2 (germline): MNHNS, SASEGT. V lost 6 bases to trimming and J lost 0 bases; unmatched junction nucleotides: 9. This CDR3 region has 18 residues.

This sequence joins TRBV4-3 and TRBJ2-7, with TRBD1 identical over 8 bases. CDR1 and CDR2 (germline): LGHNA, YSLEER. The CDR3 loop spans 19 amino acids. V shed 0 bases and J 3 bases; nucleotides not matched to a gene: 16. This CDR3 reads CASSQDPTTGTGSLYEQYF. The CDR3 nucleotides read TGCGCCAGCAGCCAAGACCCTACAACCGGGACAGGTAGCCTCTACGAGCAGTACTTC.

Only a few counts were recorded for this clonotype. This sequence joins TRBV20-1 and TRBJ2-5, with D possibly being TRBD1 (6 bases). This CDR3 contains 14 residues. In germline, CDR1 is DFQATT, CDR2 SNEGSKA (reference sequence). V was pared by 1 base and J by 5 bases, with 14 bases between. The CDR3, as DNA: TGCAGTGCTAGAGCGCGGCAGGGGTCGGAGACCCAGTACTTC. This gives the protein CSARARQGSETQYF.

The J gene is TRBJ1-1, the V gene TRBV29-1; no clear D. V lost 3 bases to trimming and J lost 5 bases, with 10 bases between them. Germline CDR1 is SQVTM and CDR2 is ANQGSEA. The CDR3 extends over 12 amino acids. The CDR3 DNA is TGCAGCGTTGATTGGGGAGGTACTGAAGCTTTCTTT. Protein product: CSVDWGGTEAFF.

This clonotype was observed a handful of times. The DNA for the CDR3 is TGTGCCGGCGGGAGGGGGAGAGAAGATACGCAGTATTTT. This gives the protein CAGGRGREDTQYF. The J gene is TRBJ2-3, the V gene TRBV7-9, with 9 bases matching TRBD2. The CDR3 contains 13 residues. V was clipped by 11 bases and J by 5 bases; unmatched bases: 8. In germline, CDR1 is SEHNR, CDR2 FQNEAQ (reference sequence).

V usage is TRBV20-1 and J usage is TRBJ1-4; D gene ambiguous. Germline CDR1 DFQATT, CDR2 SNEGSKA (reference sequence). This CDR3 is 12 amino acids long. V lost 3 bases and J lost 15, with 17 bases in between. CDR3: CSARDGGGKMFF. In DNA form, the CDR3 reads TGCAGTGCTAGGGATGGTGGAGGGAAAATGTTTTTT.

This clonotype has at least ten counts. This chain connects TRBV3-1 to TRBJ1-6; D may be TRBD1 (5 bases). This CDR3 has 13 residues. V lost 4 bases and J lost 8, with 9 bases in between. The germline CDR1 and CDR2 sequences are LGHDT and YNNKEL (reference sequence). CDR3 sequence: CASSPGTDSPLHF. The CDR3 DNA reads as TGTGCCAGCAGCCCTGGGACGGATTCACCCCTCCACTTT. The full variable domain, with the rest looked up from reference TRBV3-1 and TRBJ1-6, is DTAVSQTPKYLVTQMGNDKSIKCEQNLGHDTMYWYKQDSKKFLKIMFSYNNKELIINETVPNRFSPKSPDKAHLNLHINSLELGDSAVYFCASSPGTDSPLHFGNGTRLTVT.